These 26 T cell receptor beta chains share one sample of origin, sequenced in a study of control samples from healthy donors and cancer patients. TCRdb's copy holds only in-frame clones and misses some; the assay was immunoSEQ multiplex PCR. The sample has about 170,000 clones; around 92% are singletons. Sequencing input: blood. The receptor set was obtained from a woman in her twenties or thirties in good health.

The V call is TRBV29-1, the J call TRBJ2-7, with 7 bases identical to TRBD2. V lost 7 bases to trimming and J lost 3 bases; unmatched junction nucleotides: 9. The CDR3 contains 13 residues. Germline CDR1 and CDR2: SQVTM and ANQGSEA. The CDR3 region is CSARLAGGYEQYF. The CDR3 bases are TGCAGCGCGCGACTAGCTGGAGGCTACGAGCAGTACTTC.

This chain connects TRBV6-1 to TRBJ1-2; the D gene is possibly TRBD1 (6 bases). CDR3 size: 13 residues. Trimming removed 2 bases from V and 8 bases from J, with 12 bases in between. In germline, CDR1 is MNHNS, CDR2 SASEGT. The CDR3 region has the DNA TGTGCCAGCAGTGAATCAGGGGTGGGGGGCTACACCTTC. The encoded protein is CASSESGVGGYTF.

V gene TRBV6-1 combines with J gene TRBJ1-1, with a tentative D call TRBD1 (5 bases). The germline V gene encodes CDR1 MNHNS and CDR2 SASEGT. This CDR3 has 15 residues. V lost 3 bases, J lost 0 bases, and 11 bases lay in between. CDR3 in amino acids: CASSDRVWVNTEAFF. DNA of the CDR3: TGTGCCAGCAGTGACAGGGTTTGGGTGAACACTGAAGCTTTCTTT.

The CDR3 DNA sequence: TGTGCCAGTAGTTCAGTATCAAGGAATGAGCAGTTCTTC. Translation gives CASSSVSRNEQFF. This sequence joins TRBV19 and TRBJ2-1; D is undetermined. V lost 5 bases, J lost 7 bases, and 12 bases lay in between. Germline V gene sequence: CDR1 LNHDA, CDR2 SQIVND (reference sequence). The CDR3 has 13 amino acids. The complete variable domain, with remaining parts taken from reference TRBV19 and TRBJ2-1, reads DGGITQSPKYLFRKEGQNVTLSCEQNLNHDAMYWYRQDPGQGLRLIYYSQIVNDFQKGDIAEGYSVSREKKESFPLTVTSAQKNPTAFYLCASSSVSRNEQFFGPGTRLTVL.

The chain joins TRBV5-1 to TRBJ1-1; 8 bases agree with TRBD1. J gave up 8 bases and V 0 bases, and 3 bases lay outside the gene matches. CDR1 is SGHRS and CDR2 is YFSETQ in the germline V gene. The CDR3 loop spans 13 amino acids. The chain's CDR3 is CASSLDRGFEAFF. CDR3 nucleotides: TGCGCCAGCAGCTTGGACAGGGGGTTCGAAGCTTTCTTT.

The chain employs TRBV7-8 and TRBJ1-6; 7 bases map to TRBD1. CDR1 and CDR2 from the germline V gene are SGHVS and FQNEAQ. V shed 4 bases and J 4 bases; nucleotides not matched to a gene: 1. There are 14 residues in the CDR3. The CDR3 region has the DNA TGTGCCAGCAGCTCGGGACAGTATAATTCACCCCTCCACTTT. It is translated as CASSSGQYNSPLHF.

The count of this clone is one. The gene calls are TRBV5-1 and TRBJ2-7; 10 bases fit TRBD2. The junction had 6 bases not matched to a gene; V was cut back by 0 bases and J by 3 bases. This CDR3 comprises 16 residues. Germline assignment: CDR1 SGHRS and CDR2 YFSETQ. In nucleotides, the CDR3 is TGCGCCAGCAGCTTGGTCCCTACTAGCGGGGTCTACGAGCAGTACTTC. Its translation: CASSLVPTSGVYEQYF.

The chain joins TRBV24-1 to TRBJ2-7, with D possibly being TRBD1 (5 bases). Per germline, CDR1 KGHDR and CDR2 SFDVKD. The V end lost 7 bases, the J end lost 2 bases, and 14 bases lay between the germline ends. The CDR3 is 14 amino acids. CDR3 sequence reads: CATRGHFRTYEQYF. The CDR3 DNA follows: TGTGCCACCAGAGGACACTTCCGAACCTACGAGCAGTACTTC.

The J gene is TRBJ2-5, the V gene TRBV28; D possibly corresponds to TRBD1 (5 bases). Germline V gene data show CDR1 as MDHEN and CDR2 as SYDVKM. The CDR3 runs 13 residues. V was clipped by 1 base and J by 4 bases, with 7 bases between them. Here the CDR3 reads CASSLSGPETQYF. As DNA, the CDR3 is TGTGCCAGCAGTTTATCAGGGCCAGAGACCCAGTACTTC.

CDR3 nucleotides: TGCAGTACTCTACAGGGGCCTGGCTACACCTTC. It yields the protein CSTLQGPGYTF. V and J are TRBV20-1 and TRBJ1-2; TRBD1 matches at 7 bases. V trimming: 8 bases; J trimming: 7 bases; junction bases outside the gene matches: 7. This CDR3 spans 11 amino acids. Germline CDR1 is DFQATT and CDR2 is SNEGSKA (reference sequence).

The chain recombines TRBV7-2 with TRBJ2-1, with TRBD2 identical over 13 bases. The V gene's germline CDR1 is SGHTA and CDR2 FQGNSA. There are 17 residues in the CDR3. V lost 1 base and J lost 4; bases outside the gene matches: 4. Here the CDR3 reads CASSLVRGLAGYNEQFF. In nucleotides, the CDR3 is TGTGCCAGCAGCTTAGTCAGGGGACTAGCGGGGTACAATGAGCAGTTCTTC.

The rearrangement links TRBV19 to TRBJ1-1; 8 nucleotides align to TRBD1. The germline V gene encodes CDR1 LNHDA and CDR2 SQIVND (reference sequence). The CDR3 has 14 amino acids. V shed 5 bases, J shed 3 bases, and the junction held 5 bases outside the gene matches. The CDR3 DNA reads TGTGCCAGTAGTGACAGGGGTTTGGACACTGAAGCTTTCTTT. This sequence encodes CASSDRGLDTEAFF.

The chain has TRBV11-3 and TRBJ2-7, with D hard to call. Per germline, CDR1 SGHNT and CDR2 YENEEA. The CDR3 has 12 amino acids. V dropped 2 bases and J dropped 2 bases, with 4 bases sitting between them. This CDR3 reads CASSLTPYEQYF. CDR3 nucleotide sequence: TGTGCCAGCAGCTTAACCCCCTACGAGCAGTACTTC.

The chain carries TRBV28 and TRBJ1-5, with D perhaps matching TRBD1 (5 bases). The V end was cut by 2 bases, the J end by 1 base, with 9 bases between. Germline CDR1 MDHEN, CDR2 SYDVKM. The CDR3 runs 15 residues. In DNA form, the CDR3 reads TGTGCCAGCAGTTTAGCAGGGAGAAGCAATCAGCCCCAGCATTTT. Amino acid sequence: CASSLAGRSNQPQHF.

V and J are TRBV18 and TRBJ2-6, with D possibly matching TRBD1 (7 bases). This CDR3 comprises 18 residues. Trimming shortened V by 3 bases and J by 0 bases, and 15 bases separated the two germline ends. Per germline, CDR1 KGHSH and CDR2 LQKENI. The CDR3 protein is CASSPRDSAISGANVLTF. The DNA for the CDR3 is TGTGCCAGCTCACCGCGGGACAGTGCCATCTCTGGGGCCAACGTCCTGACTTTC.

The chain links TRBV28 to TRBJ1-3, with D possibly being TRBD1 (6 bases). The CDR3 has 12 amino acids. Germline CDR1 reads MDHEN; CDR2 reads SYDVKM. V dropped 2 bases and J dropped 8 bases, with 7 bases sitting between them. The DNA for the CDR3 is TGTGCCAGCAGTTTAACAGGGTACACCATATATTTT. This encodes CASSLTGYTIYF.

The rearrangement joins TRBV27 to TRBJ1-1; no clear D gene. The CDR3 is 14 amino acids. The V end was cut by 6 bases, the J end by 1 base, with 12 bases between. Germline V gene sequence: CDR1 MNHEY, CDR2 SMNVEV (reference sequence). The CDR3 DNA is TGTGCCAGCAGCCTATTATCCAGGAACACTGAAGCTTTCTTT. Its translation: CASSLLSRNTEAFF.

This chain links TRBV11-2 with TRBJ2-7; TRBD2 is a possible D gene (5 bases). The CDR3 runs to 14 residues. The V end lost 5 bases, the J end lost 4 bases, and 15 bases lay between the germline ends. Germline loops: CDR1 SGHAT, CDR2 FQNNGV. The CDR3 DNA is TGTGCCAGCAGCCCTCGGACTGGCGAATACGAGCAGTACTTC. Amino acids: CASSPRTGEYEQYF.

The V gene is TRBV6-1, the J gene TRBJ1-1; TRBD1 agrees at 7 bases. Germline V gives CDR1 MNHNS, CDR2 SASEGT. The J segment lost 10 bases and the V segment lost 3 bases, leaving 2 bases of the junction unmatched. CDR3 size: 11 residues. CDR3 sequence: CASSESGGAFF. DNA of the CDR3: TGTGCCAGCAGTGAGTCAGGGGGAGCTTTCTTT.

With respect to this clone: Additional DNA sequences in this sample encode the identical CDR3. This chain uses TRBV18 with TRBJ2-2, with 8 bases identical to TRBD1. Germline CDR1 KGHSH, CDR2 LQKENI. CDR3 length: 15 residues. V trimming: 3 bases; J trimming: 0 bases; junction bases outside the gene matches: 0. The CDR3 spells CASSPDRANTGELFF. The CDR3 DNA reads TGTGCCAGCTCACCGGACAGGGCGAACACCGGGGAGCTGTTTTTT.

The genes are TRBV6-5 and TRBJ2-1; the match to TRBD2 covers 9 bases. V lost 11 bases and J lost 5; bases outside the gene matches: 7. Germline assignment: CDR1 MNHEY and CDR2 SVGAGI. The CDR3 runs 13 residues. In nucleotides, the CDR3 is TGTGCCGCAGGCGCTAGCGGGAACAATGAGCAGTTCTTC. Translating gives CAAGASGNNEQFF.

The chain joins TRBV10-2 to TRBJ2-4, with D possibly being TRBD1 (6 bases). The CDR3 is 11 amino acids. With 7 bases removed from V and 7 bases from J, the gap between germline ends came to 8 bases. In germline, CDR1 is WSHSY, CDR2 SAAADI. As DNA, the CDR3 is TGCGCCAGCAAGCAGGGGAACATTCAGTACTTC. It is translated as CASKQGNIQYF.

The chain recombines TRBV7-8 with TRBJ2-1; D perhaps matches TRBD2 (7 bases). Looked up from germline, CDR1 is SGHVS and CDR2 is FQNEAQ. The CDR3 length is 16 residues. Trimming took 0 bases from V and 7 from J, leaving 16 bases between them. The CDR3 bases are TGTGCCAGCAGCTTAGCGAGAGGGGGGGCCAGTAATGAGCAGTTCTTC. This sequence encodes CASSLARGGASNEQFF. The variable domain in full, completed from reference TRBV7-8 and TRBJ2-1, reads GAGVSQSPRYKVAKRGQDVALRCDPISGHVSLFWYQQALGQGPEFLTYFQNEAQLDKSGLPSDRFFAERPEGSVSTLKIQRTQQEDSAVYLCASSLARGGASNEQFFGPGTRLTVL.

This clone was found a few times. Additional DNA sequences in this sample encode the identical CDR3. V gene TRBV27 combines with J gene TRBJ2-2, with unresolved D. Trimming left V 2 bases short and J 5 bases short, with 3 bases between. The CDR3 runs to 12 residues. From germline, CDR1 is MNHEY and CDR2 SMNVEV (reference sequence). The CDR3 loop reads CASSLGTGELFF. Here the CDR3 DNA reads TGTGCCAGCAGTTTAGGGACCGGGGAGCTGTTTTTT.

V and J are TRBV4-1 and TRBJ1-4, with 9 bases matching TRBD1. This CDR3 spans 16 amino acids. V lost 1 base, J lost 5 bases, and 5 bases stayed unmatched. Looked up from germline, CDR1 is MGHRA and CDR2 is YSYEKL. This CDR3 is CASSQVRQGGNEKLFF. Here the CDR3 DNA reads TGCGCCAGCAGCCAAGTTCGACAGGGGGGAAATGAAAAACTGTTTTTT.

V gene TRBV23-1 combines with J gene TRBJ2-7; 9 bases agree with TRBD2. TRBV23-1 belongs to the ORF category, with a function that is uncertain. The CDR3 consists of 14 residues. V lost 4 bases to trimming and J lost 5 bases; unmatched junction nucleotides: 6. This CDR3 reads CASSLRTSVDEQYF. The CDR3 bases are TGCGCCAGCAGTCTTAGGACTAGCGTCGACGAGCAGTACTTC.